This T cell receptor (beta chain) derives from a study of blood T cells in healthy people across ages. Whole-study results and caveats: The fall in TCR beta diversity per million T cells was roughly linear with age. Diversity was estimated from one million T cells, and these estimates were considered underestimates.

This clonotype appeared a few times. What it binds is not known. Next came a second PCR, run for 7 to 11 cycles, which used a sample-barcoded 5' primer along with a J-beta primer mix. TCRdb reanalysed the 5' RACE reads using MiXCR and keeps one entry per CDR3 protein. The sample has some 900,000 distinct CDR3 sequences, about 48% seen once; the top ten hold about an eighth. The CDR3 runs to 16 residues. In germline, CDR1 is SGHNT, CDR2 YENEEA. V usage is TRBV11-3 and J usage is TRBJ2-4; perhaps TRBD2 as D (7 bases). The J call may be wrong; the DNA end is better matched by TRBJ2-5. This sequence was found in a man aged 25-45 years in good health. Sequences were obtained from blood. The CDR3 bases are TGTGCCAGCAGCCCTTGGCGGGGGCTCCACGTAGAGACCCAGTACTTC. Its translation: CASSPWRGLHVETQYF.